The 10 T cell receptor beta chains below were found in one sample sequenced in a study of blood T cell dynamics during melanoma immunotherapy. The time point: week 3, after first cycle of checkpoint inhibitor. Produced via immunoSEQ multiplex PCR; TCRdb's table is partial and in-frame only. The repertoire consists of several thousand clones, with 85% occurring once and the leading ten covering 3.6%. The specimen comprised blood, sampled from a patient treated with checkpoint blockade. Receptor source: a human donor with melanoma.

This clone was counted a few times. The CDR3: CASSSRAGAGYTF. The CDR3 nucleotides are TGTGCCAGCAGCTCTAGGGCCGGAGCTGGCTACACCTTC. This chain connects TRBV7-3 to TRBJ1-2, with unresolved D. CDR1 is SGHTA and CDR2 is FQGTGA in the germline V gene. Trimming took 4 bases from V and 7 from J, leaving 13 bases between them. The CDR3 consists of 13 residues. The full variable domain, with the rest looked up from reference TRBV7-3 and TRBJ1-2, is GAGVSQTPSNKVTEKGKYVELRCDPISGHTALYWYRQSLGQGPEFLIYFQGTGAADDSGLPNDRFFAVRPEGSVSTLKIQRTERGDSAVYLCASSSRAGAGYTFGSGTRLTVV.

V gene TRBV7-8 combines with J gene TRBJ2-7, with no clear D. There are 13 residues in the CDR3. Trimming cost V 3 bases and J 7 bases, with 13 bases left between them. Germline loops: CDR1 SGHVS, CDR2 FQNEAQ. The CDR3 sequence: CASSFTTSTEQYF. CDR3 DNA: TGTGCCAGCAGCTTTACGACGTCTACGGAGCAGTACTTC.

V usage is TRBV5-5 and J usage is TRBJ1-5; 10 bases agree with TRBD1. The germline V gene encodes CDR1 SGHKS and CDR2 YYEKEE (reference sequence). The length of the CDR3 is 15 residues. J was trimmed by 2 bases and V by 3 bases; bases with no gene match: 2. CDR3 region: CASSYGTGGNQPQHF. The DNA for the CDR3 is TGTGCCAGCAGCTACGGGACAGGGGGCAATCAGCCCCAGCATTTT.

This chain links TRBV28 with TRBJ1-2; D unresolved. CDR3 size: 11 residues. The ends were cut back, 5 bases at V and 7 bases at J, with 8 bases in the middle. Germline loops: CDR1 MDHEN, CDR2 SYDVKM. CDR3 sequence reads: CASSTLGGYTF. As DNA, the CDR3 is TGTGCCAGCAGTACCTTGGGTGGCTACACCTTC.

This chain joins TRBV5-1 and TRBJ1-2, with 8 bases matching TRBD1. Trimming at V came to 7 bases and at J to 2 bases, leaving 13 bases not matched to a gene. Germline loops: CDR1 SGHRS, CDR2 YFSETQ. The length of the CDR3 is 16 residues. CDR3 in amino acids: CASGDRGKSANYGYTF. The CDR3 nucleotides read TGCGCCAGCGGAGACAGGGGAAAAAGCGCGAACTATGGCTACACCTTC.

The chain links TRBV29-1 to TRBJ2-7; a weak D match, TRBD1 (6 bases). CDR3 length equals 11 residues. The V and J ends lost 5 bases and 2 bases respectively, with 7 bases between them. Germline CDR1 SQVTM, CDR2 ANQGSEA. The CDR3 loop is CSVKGAYEQYF. The CDR3 DNA reads TGCAGCGTTAAGGGGGCCTACGAGCAGTACTTC.

This sequence joins TRBV19 and TRBJ2-7; D may be TRBD2 (5 bases). Per the germline V gene, CDR1 is LNHDA and CDR2 is SQIVND (reference sequence). The ends were cut back, 5 bases at V and 1 base at J, with 15 bases in the middle. There are 15 residues in the CDR3. CDR3 bases: TGTGCCAGTAGTGCCCTCAGCGGCTGGTCCTACGAGCAGTACTTC. Translation gives CASSALSGWSYEQYF.

The V and J genes are TRBV5-1 and TRBJ1-2; unclear D gene. Trimming left V 4 bases short and J 5 bases short, with 21 bases between. The CDR3 has 16 residues. Germline V gene data show CDR1 as SGHRS and CDR2 as YFSETQ. Written as DNA, the CDR3 is TGCGCCAGCAGCCCCATGCAGGCGAGCGGCTATTATGGCTACACCTTC. Protein product: CASSPMQASGYYGYTF.

The rearrangement uses TRBV2 and TRBJ2-3, with D hard to call. The CDR3 length is 11 residues. The V end was cut by 8 bases, the J end by 6 bases, with 9 bases between. Per the germline V gene, CDR1 is SNHLY and CDR2 is FYNNEI. CDR3 DNA: TGTGCCAGCCAGCAGTTTGATACGCAGTATTTT. Translation: CASQQFDTQYF.

CDR3 amino acids: CASSRPGRQETQYF. CDR3 coding DNA: TGTGCCAGCAGTCGCCCCGGGAGACAAGAGACCCAGTACTTC. The chain carries TRBV27 and TRBJ2-5; D may be TRBD2 (6 bases). Per the germline V gene, CDR1 is MNHEY and CDR2 is SMNVEV (reference sequence). CDR3 length: 14 residues. The ends were cut back, 5 bases at V and 2 bases at J, with 12 bases in the middle.